The source of this TCR beta chain is a study of T cells in Graves' hyperthyroidism and ophthalmopathy. Study in general: Sampling of peripheral blood happened at initial diagnosis, prior to any treatment. General study points: Ophthalmopathy stood apart from stable hyperthyroidism in a 13 V-J model.

Authors of the study amplified TCR beta CDR3 regions from RNA transcripts. The primer set for the first-round RT-PCR of the TCR CDR3 was HTBI. TCRdb ran MiXCR on the multiplex PCR reads and lists one entry per CDR3 protein. The sample lists approximately 360,000 distinct CDR3 sequences, about a sixth occurring once. This clonotype is a singleton in its sample. Its antigen is unknown. A much larger clone lies one base from this, so it may be a read error. The CDR3 runs to 13 residues. Deletions cut 5 bases from V and 9 bases from J, with 17 bases between. Germline CDR1 reads GTSNPN; CDR2 reads SVGIG (reference sequence). Blood was sampled at initial diagnosis of hyperthyroidism, prior to onset of any ophthalmopathy symptoms. PBMCs were sourced from approximately 10 ml fresh peripheral blood.

What was sequenced was blood. This chain connects TRBV30 to TRBJ2-1; D possibly corresponds to TRBD2 (6 bases). This TCR was recovered from a woman aged 18-30 years with Graves' hyperthyroidism that later progressed to Graves' ophthalmopathy. Here the CDR3 reads CAWAGTPFSEQFF. CDR3 DNA sequence: TGTGCCTGGGCCGGGACTCCCTTCAGTGAGCAGTTCTTC.